Listed here is a single T cell receptor (beta chain). The clone's antigen remains unknown. It has no much larger one-base neighbor in the sample; base qualities were not kept. The source of the sample is a study of control samples from healthy donors and cancer patients (dated by TCRdb to 2018 to 2020). The receptor library was made with the immunoSEQ multiplex PCR assay. TCRdb provides this immuneACCESS table in a form limited to in-frame rearrangements. Some clones are lacking; in checked studies, under half of them reflect an unresolved V gene, and why the rest are absent is not known. The sample contains about 180,000 clones, around 87% of them found a single time. The ten most abundant clones make up 1.4% of the sample. The TCR comes from a woman in her forties or fifties in good health. Sequencing was done on a sample of blood.

The CDR3 has the sequence CASSWDTDTQYF. The DNA reads TGCGCCAGCAGCTGGGACACAGATACGCAGTATTTT. The V and J segments used are TRBV5-1 and TRBJ2-3; too little of a D gene remains to name it. From cysteine to phenylalanine, the CDR3 is 12 amino acids long. Left in the record is the CDR3 DNA by itself, 36 bases read in frame from the first base. CDR1 SGHRS and CDR2 YFSETQ are derived from the germline V gene. V gives up 3 bases and J gives up 2 bases, and the segment between their germline ends measures 4 bases.